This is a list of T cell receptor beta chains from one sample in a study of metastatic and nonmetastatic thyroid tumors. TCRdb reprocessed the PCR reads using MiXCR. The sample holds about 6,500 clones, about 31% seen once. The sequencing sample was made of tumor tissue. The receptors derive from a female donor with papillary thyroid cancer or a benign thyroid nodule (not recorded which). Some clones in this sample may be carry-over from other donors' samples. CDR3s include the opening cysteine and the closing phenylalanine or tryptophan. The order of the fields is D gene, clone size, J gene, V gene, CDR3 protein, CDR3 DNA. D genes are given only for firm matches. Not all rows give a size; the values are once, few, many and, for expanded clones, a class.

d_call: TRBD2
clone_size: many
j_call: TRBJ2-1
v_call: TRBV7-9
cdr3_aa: CASSLGLAGARNEQFF
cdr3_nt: TGTGCCAGCAGCTTAGGACTAGCGGGAGCACGCAATGAGCAGTTCTTC

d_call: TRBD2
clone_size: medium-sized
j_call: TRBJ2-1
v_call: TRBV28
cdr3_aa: CASTPGLATNNEQFF
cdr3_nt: TGTGCCAGCACTCCGGGACTAGCTACTAACAATGAGCAGTTCTTC

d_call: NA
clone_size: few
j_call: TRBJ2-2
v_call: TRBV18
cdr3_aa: CASSPQDTGELFF
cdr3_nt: TGTGCCAGCTCACCACAGGACACCGGGGAGCTGTTTTTT

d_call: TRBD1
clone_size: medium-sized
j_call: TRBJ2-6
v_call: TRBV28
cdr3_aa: CASKPGQGAQGANVLTF
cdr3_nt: TGTGCCAGCAAACCGGGACAGGGGGCGCAAGGGGCCAACGTCCTGACTTTC

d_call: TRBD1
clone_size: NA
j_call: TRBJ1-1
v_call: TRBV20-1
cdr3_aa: CSAWTGMNTEAFF
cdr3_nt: TGCAGTGCTTGGACAGGGATGAACACTGAAGCTTTCTTT

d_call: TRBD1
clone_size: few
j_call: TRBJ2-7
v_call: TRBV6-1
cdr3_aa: CASRDSYEQYF
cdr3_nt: TGTGCCAGCCGGGACAGCTACGAGCAGTACTTC

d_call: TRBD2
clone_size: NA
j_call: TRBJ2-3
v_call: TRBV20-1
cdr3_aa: CSGIVGGVSTDTQYF
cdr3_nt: TGCAGTGGCATTGTGGGGGGGGTCAGCACAGATACGCAGTATTTT

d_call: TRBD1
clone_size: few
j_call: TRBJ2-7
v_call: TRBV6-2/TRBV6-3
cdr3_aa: CASSSGTGDEQYF
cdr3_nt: TGTGCCAGCAGTTCCGGGACAGGGGACGAGCAGTACTTC

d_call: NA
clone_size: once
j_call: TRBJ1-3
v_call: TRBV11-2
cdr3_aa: CASSHLGNTIYF
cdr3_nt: TGTGCCAGCAGCCATCTAGGAAACACCATATATTTT

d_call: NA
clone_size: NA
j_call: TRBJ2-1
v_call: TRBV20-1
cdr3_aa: CSAKRGDSYNEQFF
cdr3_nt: TGCAGTGCTAAGAGGGGGGACTCCTACAATGAGCAGTTCTTC

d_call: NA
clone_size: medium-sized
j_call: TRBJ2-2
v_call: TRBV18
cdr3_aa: CASSPVRGPGELFF
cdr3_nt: TGTGCCAGCTCACCAGTCAGAGGGCCCGGGGAGCTGTTTTTT